This record concerns one TCR beta chain sequence. Its antigen remains unknown. Tumor samples were taken before definitive surgery or chemotherapy. This record belongs to a study of high-grade serous ovarian cancer treatment subgroups. Background on the study: On average, roughly 15,000 reads and about 8,100 unique TCR beta rearrangements were obtained per sample.

Data came from immunoSEQ multiplex PCR; TCRdb stores just in-frame clones and leaves some out. The sample carries 2,500 to 3,500 clones, more than 65% recorded once. V was shortened by 7 bases and J by 2 bases, with 13 bases between the two germline ends. In germline, CDR1 is SGHRS, CDR2 YFSETQ. The length of the CDR3 is 13 residues. Study observations and caveats: These tumor repertoires lack spatial information from bulk sequencing. Only CDR3 was analyzed; CDR1 and CDR2 were not.

The chain carries TRBV5-1 and TRBJ2-7, with D possibly being TRBD1 or TRBD2 (5 bases each). What was sequenced was tumor tissue. The sequence came from a human donor with high-grade serous ovarian cancer. CDR3 protein: CASRGDAAYEQYF. The DNA for the CDR3 is TGCGCCAGCCGTGGGGACGCAGCCTACGAGCAGTACTTC.